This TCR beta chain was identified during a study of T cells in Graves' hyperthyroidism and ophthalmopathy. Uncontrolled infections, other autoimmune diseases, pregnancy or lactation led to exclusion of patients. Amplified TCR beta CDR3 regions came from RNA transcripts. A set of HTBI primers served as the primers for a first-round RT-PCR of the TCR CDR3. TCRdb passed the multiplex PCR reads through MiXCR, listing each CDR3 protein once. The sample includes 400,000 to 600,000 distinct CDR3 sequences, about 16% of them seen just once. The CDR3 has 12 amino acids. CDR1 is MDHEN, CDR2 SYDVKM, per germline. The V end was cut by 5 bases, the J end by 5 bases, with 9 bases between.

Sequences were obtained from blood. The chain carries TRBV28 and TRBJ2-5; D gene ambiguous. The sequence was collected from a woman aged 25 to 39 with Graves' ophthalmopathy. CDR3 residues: CASSRWAETQYF. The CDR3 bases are TGTGCCAGCAGTAGATGGGCCGAGACCCAGTACTTC.